The entry that follows covers one T cell receptor beta chain sequence. The antigen remains undetermined. Losses at the gene ends were 6 bases for V and 5 bases for J; bases not matched to a gene: 7. CDR1 MNHEY and CDR2 SMNVEV come from the germline V gene (reference sequence). The CDR3 is 15 residues long. These data are taken from a study of T-cell reconstitution after alpha-beta-depleted transplantation in children. Study-level findings and limits: Expanded clones from the graft, numbering several hundred, reportedly supplied alpha-beta T cells about two months after transplant. Surviving thymic progenitors and recipient T cells were the source of high TCRbeta diversity at day 60 in some patients. Among T cells one year after transplant, newly produced cells accounted for most counts and diversity.

Preparation of the TCRbeta library was carried out with unique molecular identifiers. TCRdb processed the PCR reads anew with MiXCR; each CDR3 protein has one entry. The sample includes under 850,000 distinct CDR3 sequences, 13% of them seen just once. The TCR comes from a girl aged 2 to 9 with congenital amegakaryocytic thrombocytopenia, due to receive a stem cell transplant. V and J are TRBV27 and TRBJ2-3; 11 nucleotides line up with TRBD2. The sample here was PBMCs, taken before TCRalphabeta/CD19-depleted stem cell transplant. CDR3 nucleotides: TGTGCCAGCAGCCTCGGGACTAGCGGTTTAGATACGCAGTATTTT. It encodes CASSLGTSGLDTQYF.